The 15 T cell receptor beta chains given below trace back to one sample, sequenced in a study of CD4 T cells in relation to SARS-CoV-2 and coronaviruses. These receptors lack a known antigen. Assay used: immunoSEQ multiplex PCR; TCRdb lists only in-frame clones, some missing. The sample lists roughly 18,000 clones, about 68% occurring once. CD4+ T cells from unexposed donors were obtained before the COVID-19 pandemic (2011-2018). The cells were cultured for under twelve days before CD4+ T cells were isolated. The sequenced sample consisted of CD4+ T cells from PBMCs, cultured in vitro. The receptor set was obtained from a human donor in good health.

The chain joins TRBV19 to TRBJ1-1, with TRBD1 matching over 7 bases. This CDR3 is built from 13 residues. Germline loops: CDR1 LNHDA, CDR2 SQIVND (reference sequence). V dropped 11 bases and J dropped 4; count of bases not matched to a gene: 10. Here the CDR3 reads CAAARRGVTEAFF. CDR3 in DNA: TGTGCCGCAGCCCGCAGGGGGGTCACTGAAGCTTTCTTT.

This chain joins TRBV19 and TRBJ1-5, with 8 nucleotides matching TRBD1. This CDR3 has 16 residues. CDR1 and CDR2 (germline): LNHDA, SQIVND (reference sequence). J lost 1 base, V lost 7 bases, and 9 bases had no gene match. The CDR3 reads CASTPQGGFSNQPQHF. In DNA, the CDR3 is TGTGCCAGTACCCCACAGGGGGGCTTCAGCAATCAGCCCCAGCATTTT.

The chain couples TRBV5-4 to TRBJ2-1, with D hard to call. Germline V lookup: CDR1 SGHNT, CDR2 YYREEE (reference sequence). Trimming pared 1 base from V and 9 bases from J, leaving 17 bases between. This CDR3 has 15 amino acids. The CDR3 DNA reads TGTGCCAGCAGCTTGTCGAGTAATAGACTGAGTGAGCAGTTCTTC. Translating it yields CASSLSSNRLSEQFF.

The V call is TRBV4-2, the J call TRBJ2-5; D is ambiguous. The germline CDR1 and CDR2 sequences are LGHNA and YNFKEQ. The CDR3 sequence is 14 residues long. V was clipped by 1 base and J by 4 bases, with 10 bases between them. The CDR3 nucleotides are TGTGCCAGCAGCCAAGGGAGCGATAGAGAGACCCAGTACTTC. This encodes CASSQGSDRETQYF.

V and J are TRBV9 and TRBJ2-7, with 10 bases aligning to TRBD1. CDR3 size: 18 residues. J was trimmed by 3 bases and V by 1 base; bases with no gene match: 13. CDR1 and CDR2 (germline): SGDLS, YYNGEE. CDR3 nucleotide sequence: TGTGCCAGCAGCGTATCGATACCGGGACAGGGGCTGCTCTACGAGCAGTACTTC. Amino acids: CASSVSIPGQGLLYEQYF.

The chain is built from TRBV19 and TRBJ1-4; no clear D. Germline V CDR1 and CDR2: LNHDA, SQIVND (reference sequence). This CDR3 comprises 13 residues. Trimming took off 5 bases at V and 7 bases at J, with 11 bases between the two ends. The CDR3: CASSFRRVEKLFF. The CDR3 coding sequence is TGTGCCAGTAGTTTCAGGCGAGTTGAAAAACTGTTTTTT.

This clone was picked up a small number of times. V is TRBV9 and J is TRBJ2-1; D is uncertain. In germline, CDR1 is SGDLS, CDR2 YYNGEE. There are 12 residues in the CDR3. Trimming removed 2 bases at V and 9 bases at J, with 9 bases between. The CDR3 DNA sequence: TGTGCCAGCAGCGTCTGGGTGGGTGAGCAGTTCTTC. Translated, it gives CASSVWVGEQFF.

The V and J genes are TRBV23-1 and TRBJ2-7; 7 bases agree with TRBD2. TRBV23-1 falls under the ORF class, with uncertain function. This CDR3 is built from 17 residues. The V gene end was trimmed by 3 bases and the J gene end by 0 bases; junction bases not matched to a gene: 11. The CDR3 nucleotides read TGCGCCAGCAGTCAGCGGGGGAGGGGTTGTATCTCCTACGAGCAGTACTTC. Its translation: CASSQRGRGCISYEQYF.

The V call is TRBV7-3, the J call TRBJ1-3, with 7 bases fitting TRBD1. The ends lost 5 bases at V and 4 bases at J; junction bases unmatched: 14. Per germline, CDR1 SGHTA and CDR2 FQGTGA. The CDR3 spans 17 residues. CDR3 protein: CASSLRDLDREGNTIYF. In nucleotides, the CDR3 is TGTGCCAGCAGCCTCCGGGATTTAGACAGGGAAGGAAACACCATATATTTT.

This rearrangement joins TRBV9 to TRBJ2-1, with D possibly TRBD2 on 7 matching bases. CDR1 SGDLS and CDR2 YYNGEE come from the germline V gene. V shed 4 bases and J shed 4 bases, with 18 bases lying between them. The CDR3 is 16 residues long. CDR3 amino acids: CASSPAGASGYNEQFF. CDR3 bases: TGTGCCAGCAGCCCTGCGGGGGCTAGCGGTTACAATGAGCAGTTCTTC. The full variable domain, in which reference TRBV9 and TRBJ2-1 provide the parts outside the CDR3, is DSGVTQTPKHLITATGQRVTLRCSPRSGDLSVYWYQQSLDQGLQFLIQYYNGEERAKGNILERFSAQQFPDLHSELNLSSLELGDSALYFCASSPAGASGYNEQFFGPGTRLTVL.

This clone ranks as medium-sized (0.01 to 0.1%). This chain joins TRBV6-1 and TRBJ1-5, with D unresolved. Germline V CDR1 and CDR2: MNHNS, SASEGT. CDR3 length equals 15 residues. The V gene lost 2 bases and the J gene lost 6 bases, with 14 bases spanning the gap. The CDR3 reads CASSEPPDRPQPQHF. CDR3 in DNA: TGTGCCAGCAGTGAACCCCCGGATCGTCCTCAGCCCCAGCATTTT.

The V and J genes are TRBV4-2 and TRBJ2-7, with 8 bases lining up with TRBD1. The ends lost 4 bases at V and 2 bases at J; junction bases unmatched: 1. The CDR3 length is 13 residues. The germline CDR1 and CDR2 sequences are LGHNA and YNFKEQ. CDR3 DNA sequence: TGTGCCAGCAGCCCAGGGGGCACCTACGAGCAGTACTTC. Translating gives CASSPGGTYEQYF.

CDR3 protein: CASSPGGRGGTEAFF. CDR3 sequence (DNA): TGTGCCAGCAGCCCCGGAGGGCGGGGTGGGACTGAAGCTTTCTTT. The J gene is TRBJ1-1, the V gene TRBV11-3, with D uncertain. Between the trimmed V and J ends, which lost 5 bases and 5 bases, there was a span of 18 bases. The CDR3 runs to 15 residues. Per the germline V gene, CDR1 is SGHNT and CDR2 is YENEEA.

The chain's CDR3 is CATSRDRGRDSNSPLHF. As DNA, the CDR3 is TGTGCCACCAGCAGGGACAGGGGGCGCGACTCCAATTCACCCCTCCACTTT. The rearrangement joins TRBV15 to TRBJ1-6; TRBD1 matches at 11 bases. The CDR3 loop spans 17 amino acids. V lost 3 bases to trimming and J lost 7 bases; unmatched junction nucleotides: 8. CDR1 LNHNV and CDR2 YYDKDF come from the germline V gene (reference sequence). The full variable domain, in which reference TRBV15 and TRBJ1-6 provide the parts outside the CDR3, is DAMVIQNPRYQVTQFGKPVTLSCSQTLNHNVMYWYQQKSSQAPKLLFHYYDKDFNNEADTPDNFQSRRPNTSFCFLDIRSPGLGDTAMYLCATSRDRGRDSNSPLHFGNGTRLTVT.

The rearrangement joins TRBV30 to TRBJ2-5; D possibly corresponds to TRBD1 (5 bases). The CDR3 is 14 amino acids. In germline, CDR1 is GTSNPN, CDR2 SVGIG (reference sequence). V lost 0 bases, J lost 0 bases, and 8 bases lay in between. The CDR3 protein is CAWSVSGYQETQYF. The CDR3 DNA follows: TGTGCCTGGAGTGTTTCAGGGTACCAAGAGACCCAGTACTTC.